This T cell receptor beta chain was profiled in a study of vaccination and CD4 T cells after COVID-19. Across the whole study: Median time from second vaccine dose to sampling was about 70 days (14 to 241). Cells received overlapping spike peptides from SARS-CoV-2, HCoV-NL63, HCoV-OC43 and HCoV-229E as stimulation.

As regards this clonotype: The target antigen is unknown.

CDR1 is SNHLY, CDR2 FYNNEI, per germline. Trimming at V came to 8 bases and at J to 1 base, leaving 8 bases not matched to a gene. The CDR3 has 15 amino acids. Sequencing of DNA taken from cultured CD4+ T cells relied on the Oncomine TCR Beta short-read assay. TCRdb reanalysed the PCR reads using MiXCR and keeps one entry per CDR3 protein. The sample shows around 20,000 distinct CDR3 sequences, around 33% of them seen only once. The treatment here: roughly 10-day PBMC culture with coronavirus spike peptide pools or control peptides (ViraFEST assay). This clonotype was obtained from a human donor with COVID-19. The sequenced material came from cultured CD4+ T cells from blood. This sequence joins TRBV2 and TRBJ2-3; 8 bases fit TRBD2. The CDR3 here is CASSFGGVGTDTQYF. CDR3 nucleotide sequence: TGTGCCAGCTCATTCGGGGGGGTCGGCACAGATACGCAGTATTTT.